These T cell receptor beta chains were read from a single sample in a study of shared clonotypes between healthy human individuals. Clones were read by immunoSEQ multiplex PCR, and TCRdb kept only the in-frame ones, dropping some. The sample has around 1,900,000 clones, over 85% seen once. The specimen was naive CD8+ T cells from PBMCs. The receptors originated from a man aged 18-30 years in good health. Some clones in this sample may be carry-over from other donors' samples. Each CDR3 is given with its conserved first and last residue. Fields, in order: V gene, clone size, J gene, D gene, CDR3 DNA, CDR3 protein. The D gene is left open where the match is weak. A row's size may be missing; if present it is once, few, many or a size class.

>TRBV11-2|.|TRBJ2-5|TRBD2
TGTGCCAGCAGCTCAAGACTAGCGGGAGCTAGAGAGACCCAGTACTTC
CASSSRLAGARETQYF
>TRBV27|.|TRBJ1-4|.
TGTGCCAGCAGTCGAGTTTCCCACTCCAATGAAAAACTGTTTTTT
CASSRVSHSNEKLFF
>TRBV13|once|TRBJ2-7|TRBD1
TGTGCCAGCAGCTTAACCGGGACAGTAACCTACGAGCAGTACTTC
CASSLTGTVTYEQYF
>TRBV4-1|.|TRBJ2-1|TRBD2
TGCGCCAGCAGCCACGTTCTAGCGGGTGGCTACAATGAGCAGTTCTTC
CASSHVLAGGYNEQFF
>TRBV29-1|.|TRBJ2-1|TRBD2
TGCAGCGCTGGGACTAGCGGATACAATGAGCAGTTCTTC
CSAGTSGYNEQFF
>TRBV2|once|TRBJ1-3|.
TGTGCCAGCAGTGAAGCGAAGGGCTCTGGAAACACCATATATTTT
CASSEAKGSGNTIYF
>TRBV28|.|TRBJ2-5|.
TGTGCCAGCAGTTTCGGGACTTGGGGGGAGACCCAGTACTTC
CASSFGTWGETQYF
>TRBV29-1|.|TRBJ2-7|.
TGCAGCGTTTTTCATAGCCCGGGCGAGCAGTACTTC
CSVFHSPGEQYF
>TRBV27|.|TRBJ1-1|.
TGTGCCAGCAGTTTAGACCGGAGGACTGAAGCTTTCTTT
CASSLDRRTEAFF
>TRBV6-5|.|TRBJ2-7|.
TGTGCCAGCAGTCCAGGAAGTGTTGAGCAGTACTTC
CASSPGSVEQYF
>TRBV4-1|.|TRBJ2-7|TRBD2
TGCGCCAGCAGCACTAGAGAGGGACTAGTGGGGGAGCAGTACTTC
CASSTREGLVGEQYF
>TRBV23-1|.|TRBJ1-5|.
TGCGCCAGTCCCCTTCGGAGCAGGAATAGCAATCAGCCCCAGCATTTT
CASPLRSRNSNQPQHF
>TRBV27|.|TRBJ2-1|TRBD2
TGTGCCAGCGCGCTGGCGGGAGGAAGGTTGAATGAGCAGTTCTTC
CASALAGGRLNEQFF
>TRBV2|once|TRBJ2-7|TRBD2
TGTGCCATTTTCGGGGGGTCGGTCTACGAGCAGTACTTC
CAIFGGSVYEQYF
>TRBV28|once|TRBJ2-2|.
TGTGCCAGCAGCGTCTTGGGGGCGTTGATTCCCGCCGGGGAGCTGTTTTTT
CASSVLGALIPAGELFF
>TRBV29-1|.|TRBJ1-1|TRBD1
TGCAGCGTTGAAAGGGGACAGATCCTGAACACTGAAGCTTTCTTT
CSVERGQILNTEAFF
>TRBV5-4|.|TRBJ2-7|TRBD2
TGTGCCAGCAGCGGAAGCGGGAGCTCCTACGAGCAGTACTTC
CASSGSGSSYEQYF
>TRBV27|.|TRBJ1-6|.
TGTGCCAGCAGTTTGGTCGGGACGGGGTCACCCCTCCACTTT
CASSLVGTGSPLHF
>TRBV7-9|.|TRBJ1-1|.
TGTGCCAGCAGCCGCGAACAGGCGAGGACTGAAGCTTTCTTT
CASSREQARTEAFF
>TRBV28|.|TRBJ2-5|.
TGTGCCAGCGGCGGTTCAGAGACCCAGTACTTC
CASGGSETQYF
>TRBV6-5|.|TRBJ2-2|.
TGTGCCAGCAGTTACTCCGGGCAGCACACCGGGGAGCTGTTTTTT
CASSYSGQHTGELFF
>TRBV5-1|.|TRBJ2-7|.
TGCGCCAGCAGTCAGACGACAACCGCCTACGAGCAGTACTTC
CASSQTTTAYEQYF
>TRBV28|.|TRBJ2-2|.
TGTGCCACCCGACCCCGGGGGCCCAGGGACCTACCGAACACCGGGGAGCTGTTTTTT
CATRPRGPRDLPNTGELFF
>TRBV7-9|.|TRBJ1-4|.
TGTGCCAGCAGCCCCCGATTTCAGGAGGTAGCTAATGAAAAACTGTTTTTT
CASSPRFQEVANEKLFF
>TRBV28|.|TRBJ1-6|.
TGTGCCAGCAGTTTAAGGCTGGGTTCACCCCTCCACTTT
CASSLRLGSPLHF
>TRBV9|.|TRBJ2-2|.
TGTGCCAGCAGCGTAGGAGGAGGGTCGAACACCGGGGAGCTGTTTTTT
CASSVGGGSNTGELFF
>TRBV9|.|TRBJ2-7|TRBD2
TGTGCCAGCAGCGCTAGCGGGAGGGCCGTCGAGCAGTACTTC
CASSASGRAVEQYF
>TRBV5-1|.|TRBJ1-1|.
TGCGCCAGCAGCGGTGATCCCATGGGGGAAGCTTTCTTT
CASSGDPMGEAFF
>TRBV28|.|TRBJ2-7|.
TGTGCCAGCAGTTTAGAAGACTCCCCATCCTACGAGCAGTACTTC
CASSLEDSPSYEQYF
>TRBV9|.|TRBJ2-1|.
TGTGCCAGCAGCGGGCCTAGCTTAGGGGTTGACAATGAGCAGTTCTTC
CASSGPSLGVDNEQFF
>TRBV19|.|TRBJ2-7|.
TGTGCCAGTAGTATATCTCCCGTATGGGGGAGCGAGCAGTACTTC
CASSISPVWGSEQYF
>TRBV27|.|TRBJ1-5|.
TGTGCCAGCAGTTTATTAGGCCCGACAGAGGGAAAGCCCCAGCATTTT
CASSLLGPTEGKPQHF
>TRBV27|once|TRBJ2-5|.
TGTGCCAGCAGTTTCATAGGGAAATTGGAGACCCAGTACTTC
CASSFIGKLETQYF
>TRBV4-1|.|TRBJ1-2|.
TGCGCCAGCAGCCAAGAGTTTCGGGGGGGCGGTGGCTACACCTTC
CASSQEFRGGGGYTF
>TRBV5-1|.|TRBJ2-1|TRBD2
TGCGCCAGCAGCTTGGGGGTAGCGGGAGGGCCGGACGAGCAGTTCTTC
CASSLGVAGGPDEQFF
>TRBV7-9|.|TRBJ2-1|.
TGTGCCAGCAGCTTAGTAGCGACACGGCGGGATGAGCAGTTCTTC
CASSLVATRRDEQFF
>TRBV7-9|.|TRBJ2-7|.
TGTGCCAGCAGCTCCACGGGCGAGCAGTACTTC
CASSSTGEQYF
>TRBV28|.|TRBJ2-7|TRBD2
TGTGCCAGCAGTACACTAGCGGGACCCGTATACGAGCAGTACTTC
CASSTLAGPVYEQYF
>TRBV11-2|once|TRBJ2-2|.
TGTGCCAGCAGCTCCCTCCCCCGGGGGCCCACCGGGGAGCTGTTTTTT
CASSSLPRGPTGELFF
>TRBV30|.|TRBJ2-7|.
TGTGCCTGGACCCGTAGGACTCTAGCCTACGAGCAGTACTTC
CAWTRRTLAYEQYF
>TRBV28|.|TRBJ2-7|.
TGTGCCAGCAGTTTAGTCAGGGCTGACGAGCAGTACTTC
CASSLVRADEQYF
>TRBV28|.|TRBJ2-1|.
TGTGCCAGCAGTTTGCCTATGACAGGCTATTCCTACAATGAGCAGTTCTTC
CASSLPMTGYSYNEQFF
>TRBV27|.|TRBJ2-2|.
TGTGCCAGCAGCCCCGCCTTCACCAACACCGGGGAGCTGTTTTTT
CASSPAFTNTGELFF
>TRBV28|.|TRBJ2-7|.
TGTGCCAGCAGTTTTCCGGCAGGGTGGGAAGGAAGGAACGAGCAGTACTTC
CASSFPAGWEGRNEQYF
>TRBV7-6|.|TRBJ2-7|TRBD2
TGTGCCAGCAGCTCGACTAGCGGGAGGGCGGGCGAGCAGTACTTC
CASSSTSGRAGEQYF
>TRBV11-2|.|TRBJ2-7|.
TGTGCCAGCAGCTTAGGGGCAGGGGCCCGGTTGGAGCAGTACTTC
CASSLGAGARLEQYF
>TRBV13|.|TRBJ2-7|.
TGTGCCAGCAGCCTCCGCTGGGACCATAGCGGTCCCGAGCAGTACTTC
CASSLRWDHSGPEQYF
>TRBV7-2|.|TRBJ2-5|TRBD2
TGTGCCAGCAGCCCCACAGCCACTAGCGGGAGGTCGCAGACCCAGTACTTC
CASSPTATSGRSQTQYF
>TRBV7-6|.|TRBJ2-5|TRBD1
TGTGCCAGCAGGGGGACAGGGGGGGATTTCAGGGTGAAAGAGACCCAGTACTTC
CASRGTGGDFRVKETQYF
>TRBV9|once|TRBJ1-1|TRBD1
TGTGCCAGCAGCGAGACAGGGATCACTGAAGCTTTCTTT
CASSETGITEAFF
>TRBV21-1|.|TRBJ2-7|.
TGTGCCAGCAGCGTAGGGGCGGGGTACGAGCAGTACTTC
CASSVGAGYEQYF
>TRBV27|.|TRBJ1-1|.
TGTGCCAGCAGTTTATCGCAGGGGTTCGGGGAAGCTTTCTTT
CASSLSQGFGEAFF
>TRBV27|.|TRBJ2-2|TRBD1
TGTGCCAGCAGGCTCTCTCAAGGACAGGGGCCCGGGGAGCTGTTTTTT
CASRLSQGQGPGELFF